This T cell receptor beta chain appears in the sequencing data of a study of T cells in Graves' hyperthyroidism and ophthalmopathy. This clonotype was seen many times. Its antigen is as yet unknown. Trimming took 6 bases from V and 2 from J, leaving 17 bases between them. The CDR3 is 14 residues long. Germline CDR1 DFQATT, CDR2 SNEGSKA (reference sequence). Every diagnosis used clinical symptoms, serum thyroxine and TRAb, thyroid ultrasound and orbital computed tomography. The authors took PBMCs from 10 ml fresh peripheral blood. TCR beta CDR3 sequences were amplified from RNA transcripts. When the TCR CDR3 underwent first-round RT-PCR, the HTBI primer set was used. TCRdb redid the calling of the multiplex PCR reads with MiXCR, one entry per CDR3 protein. The sample yields 300,000 to 450,000 distinct CDR3 sequences, approximately 14% seen once. General observations from the study: Most clonotypes that expanded in the thyroid above 0.001 also showed up in blood. Stable hyperthyroidism was told apart from ophthalmopathy by a model built on 13 V-J features.

The sequence came from a woman aged 60-75 years with Graves' hyperthyroidism. The chain employs TRBV20-1 and TRBJ2-7, with D unclear. The sequencing sample was made of blood. The CDR3 protein is CSASPSQFTYEQYF. In DNA, the CDR3 is TGCAGTGCCAGCCCTTCGCAGTTTACCTACGAGCAGTACTTC.